A selection of T cell receptor beta chains follows, all from one sample in a study of blood T cell repertoires in COVID-19. The repertoire was sequenced with immunoSEQ multiplex PCR; TCRdb's copy has only in-frame clones and lacks some. This table holds 150,000 or so clones, roughly 89% found once. What was sequenced was PBMCs or T cells enriched from blood (not recorded which). All receptors derive from a woman in her forties or fifties who had been exposed to COVID-19. The CDR3 runs from the conserved cysteine through the conserved F or W. A D gene is named only where the DNA matches it firmly. Clone size, where shown, is once, few, many, or a class for clones that have expanded.

TRBV7-9	-	TRBJ1-1	-	TGTGCCAGCAGCGTCTCAGGGGAGAACACTGAAGCTTTCTTT	CASSVSGENTEAFF
TRBV11-3	-	TRBJ1-4	-	TGTGCCAGCAGCTTACATAATGAAAAACTGTTTTTT	CASSLHNEKLFF
TRBV2	-	TRBJ1-1	-	TGTGCCAGCAGTTTAATTACTGAAGCTTTCTTT	CASSLITEAFF
TRBV7-8	TRBD1	TRBJ1-1	-	TGTGCCAGCAGCCAGGACACAGGGACAGGGGCTGAAGCTTTCTTT	CASSQDTGTGAEAFF
TRBV3-1/TRBV3-2	-	TRBJ2-5	-	TGTGCCAGCAGCCGAAATGGCGGGCAAGAGACCCAGTACTTC	CASSRNGGQETQYF
TRBV6-2/TRBV6-3	TRBD1	TRBJ1-5	-	TGTGCCAGCAGCCTAGACAGGGGCGGCAATCAGCCCCAGCATTTT	CASSLDRGGNQPQHF
TRBV6-5	TRBD1	TRBJ1-2	once	TGTGCCAGCAACCGGGACAGGACCCCTCGCTATGGCTACACCTTC	CASNRDRTPRYGYTF
TRBV19	TRBD1	TRBJ1-1	few	TGTGCCAGTAGTTGGGGACAGGGGAGGACTGAAGCTTTCTTT	CASSWGQGRTEAFF
TRBV6-2/TRBV6-3	TRBD2	TRBJ2-5	-	TGTGCCAGCAGTCCCCTAGCGGGGGGCCCGTTTGACTTC	CASSPLAGGPFDF
TRBV19	TRBD2	TRBJ2-5	-	TGTGCCAGTAGCATGCGGGGGGAGGGGACCCAGTACTTC	CASSMRGEGTQYF
TRBV3-1/TRBV3-2	TRBD1	TRBJ1-1	-	TGTGCCAGCAGCCTTCAGGACAGGTGGGGGAACACTGAAGCTTTCTTT	CASSLQDRWGNTEAFF
TRBV25-1	-	TRBJ1-2	-	TGTGCCAGCAGGACCCACGGGGGGGACGGCTACACCTTC	CASRTHGGDGYTF
TRBV7-9	-	TRBJ1-1	-	TGTGCCAGCAGCAGGGTGTGGGGGGAGGACACTGAAGCTTTCTTT	CASSRVWGEDTEAFF
TRBV7-3	TRBD1	TRBJ2-2	-	TGTGCCAGCAGCTTAATAGGACAGGGTCCCGGGGAGCTGTTTTTT	CASSLIGQGPGELFF
TRBV10-1	-	TRBJ2-7	-	TGCGCCAGCAGTGCGGGGAGCTCCTACGAGCAGTACTTC	CASSAGSSYEQYF
TRBV6-1	-	TRBJ1-4	-	TGTGCCAGCAGTGAAGGTATAGGGGGTGATGAAAAACTGTTTTTT	CASSEGIGGDEKLFF
TRBV4-3	-	TRBJ1-5	-	TGCGCCAGCAGCCAAGACGGAGGGCAGCCCCAGCATTTT	CASSQDGGQPQHF
TRBV6-2/TRBV6-3	-	TRBJ1-1	-	TGTGCCAGCAGTTACTCTTTGCGGGAAGCTTTCTTT	CASSYSLREAFF
TRBV9	TRBD1	TRBJ1-1	-	TGTGCCAGCAGCGACGGACAGGGATGGCCTGAAGCTTTCTTT	CASSDGQGWPEAFF
TRBV5-4	-	TRBJ1-3	-	TGTGCCAGCAGGCGGGGGAGCTCTGGAAACACCATATATTTT	CASRRGSSGNTIYF
TRBV5-1	-	TRBJ1-2	-	TGCGCCAGCAGCCCCGGCCCGGGACACACCGCTAACTATGGCTACACCTTC	CASSPGPGHTANYGYTF
TRBV20-1	TRBD1	TRBJ1-1	few	TGCAGTGCTAGTGATCCGGGACAGGGGGAGAGTACTGAAGCTTTCTTT	CSASDPGQGESTEAFF